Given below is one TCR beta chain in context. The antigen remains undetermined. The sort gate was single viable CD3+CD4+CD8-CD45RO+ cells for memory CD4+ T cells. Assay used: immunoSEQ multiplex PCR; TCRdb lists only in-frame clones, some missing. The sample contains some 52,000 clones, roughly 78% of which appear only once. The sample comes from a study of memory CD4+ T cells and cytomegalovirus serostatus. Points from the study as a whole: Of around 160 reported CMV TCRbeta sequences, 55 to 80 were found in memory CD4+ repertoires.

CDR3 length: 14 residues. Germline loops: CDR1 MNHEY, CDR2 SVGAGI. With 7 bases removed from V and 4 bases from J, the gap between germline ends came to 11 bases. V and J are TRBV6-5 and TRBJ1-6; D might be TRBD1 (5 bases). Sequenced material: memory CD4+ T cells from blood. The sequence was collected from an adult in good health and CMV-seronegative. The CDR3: CASTSDNYNSPLHF. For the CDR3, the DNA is TGTGCCAGCACTTCGGACAATTATAATTCACCCCTCCACTTT.